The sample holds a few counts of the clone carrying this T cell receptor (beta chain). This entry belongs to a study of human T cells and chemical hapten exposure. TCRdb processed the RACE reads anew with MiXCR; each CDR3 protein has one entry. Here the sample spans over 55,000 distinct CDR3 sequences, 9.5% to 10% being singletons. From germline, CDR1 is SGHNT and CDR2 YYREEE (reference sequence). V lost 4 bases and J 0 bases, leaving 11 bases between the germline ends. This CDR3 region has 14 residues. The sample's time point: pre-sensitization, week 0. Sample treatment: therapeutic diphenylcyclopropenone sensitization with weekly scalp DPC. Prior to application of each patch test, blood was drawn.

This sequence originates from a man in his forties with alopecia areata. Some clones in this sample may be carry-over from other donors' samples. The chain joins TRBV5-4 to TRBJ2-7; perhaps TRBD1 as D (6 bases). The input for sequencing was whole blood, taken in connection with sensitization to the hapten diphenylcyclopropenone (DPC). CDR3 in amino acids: CASSTGTNSYEQYF. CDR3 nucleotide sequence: TGTGCCAGCAGCACCGGGACAAACTCCTACGAGCAGTACTTC. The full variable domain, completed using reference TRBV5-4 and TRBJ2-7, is ETGVTQSPTHLIKTRGQQVTLRCSSQSGHNTVSWYQQALGQGPQFIFQYYREEENGRGNFPPRFSGLQFPNYSSELNVNALELDDSALYLCASSTGTNSYEQYFGPGTRLTVT.